The clone carrying this TCR beta chain was counted between two and nine times. This entry comes from a study of identical twins. Per the germline V gene, CDR1 is MNHEY and CDR2 is SVGAGI. The CDR3 spans 14 residues. V gave up 0 bases and J gave up 4 bases, with 9 bases separating them. TCRdb re-derived calls from the 5' RACE reads in MiXCR, one entry per CDR3 protein. The table has 300,000 to 400,000 distinct CDR3 sequences, 10% to 15% seen once. These data also featured in a second study, about yellow fever vaccine responses in identical twins. As reported in that work: Twins' vaccine T cell responses reportedly seemed partly convergent and partly personalized.

The V gene is TRBV6-5, the J gene TRBJ1-1; maybe TRBD1 (6 bases). This TCR derives from a woman aged 18-30 years in good health. Sequenced material: CD8+ T cells sorted from blood. The CDR3 loop reads CASSYSGGGTEAFF. The CDR3 DNA reads TGTGCCAGCAGTTACTCAGGGGGAGGCACTGAAGCTTTCTTT.